The clone carrying this TCR beta chain turned up a few times. Antigen unknown. This entry belongs to a study of CD8 T cells in ankylosing spondylitis. Study-wide results and caveats: Significantly higher representation of disease-linked clones was reported for matched ankylosing spondylitis synovial fluid. In peripheral blood, disease-linked CD8+ clones occurred at relatively low frequencies. Typical of ankylosing spondylitis blood, it appeared, was a TCR beta motif of eight highly homologous variants. There were earlier reports of some motif variants in reactive arthritis synovial fluid and blood.

Molecular-barcoded quantitative 5'-RACE produced these TCR beta libraries. TCRdb reprocessed the 5' RACE reads via MiXCR and lists one record per CDR3 protein. The sample holds about 700,000 distinct CDR3 sequences, over 15% seen once. The clonotype originates from a male donor with ankylosing spondylitis. Sample: blood, either unsorted or a sorted T cell fraction (not recorded which).

The CDR3 protein is CASPKAPADRAYGYTF. For the CDR3, the DNA is TGTGCCAGCCCAAAGGCCCCCGCGGACAGGGCTTATGGCTACACCTTC. V gene TRBV27 combines with J gene TRBJ1-2, with TRBD1 identical over 8 bases. Germline V lookup: CDR1 MNHEY, CDR2 SMNVEV (reference sequence). This CDR3 is 16 amino acids long. Trimming cost V 8 bases and J 5 bases; bases outside gene matches: 16.